The 32 T cell receptor beta chains below were found in one sample sequenced in a study of T cells expressing NK-cell markers. Following a re-call of the 5' RACE reads, TCRdb has one entry per CDR3 protein and lacks DNA. This listing includes about 390,000 distinct CDR3 sequences. Sequencing was performed on blood T cells: a sorted CD56 or NKG2C T cell subset, CD4+ or CD8+ T cells, or bulk PBMC T cells (not recorded which). These receptors were taken from a woman aged 45-59 years in good health.

The rearrangement uses TRBV20-1 and TRBJ2-1; TCRdb returns TRBD2, unconfirmable since there is no DNA. The CDR3 consists of 15 residues. Germline V gene data show CDR1 as DFQATT and CDR2 as SNEGSKA (reference sequence). The CDR3 protein is CSARDFSGRASGEFF.

This rearrangement joins TRBV5-1 to TRBJ2-5. CDR3 length: 16 amino acids. Germline-derived CDR1 and CDR2 are SGHRS and YFSETQ. The CDR3 sequence is CASSPGDHPKTETQYF.

The V gene is TRBV11-2, the J gene TRBJ2-2. CDR1 is SGHAT and CDR2 is FQNNGV in the germline V gene. This CDR3 region has 14 residues. This CDR3 is CASSLIQRTGELFF.

The chain uses TRBV12-3 or TRBV12-4 and TRBJ2-5; as DNA is missing, the TRBD2 call by TCRdb cannot be tested. The CDR3 contains 14 residues. CDR3 protein: CASTISGSGETQYF.

CDR3 sequence: CSAREDGNQPQHF. V and J are TRBV20-1 and TRBJ1-5. The CDR3 runs 13 residues. CDR1 and CDR2 (germline): DFQATT, SNEGSKA (reference sequence).

J is TRBJ2-1 and V is TRBV3-1; the TRBD2 assignment by TCRdb is unverifiable without DNA. This CDR3 is built from 14 residues. Germline V gene lookup returns CDR1 LGHDT and CDR2 YNNKEL (reference sequence). CDR3 loop: CASSSLASGNEQFF.

The genes are TRBV7-8 and TRBJ2-3; there is no DNA to check the TCRdb D call of TRBD2. The CDR3 is made up of 17 amino acids. The germline gives CDR1 SGHVS, CDR2 FQNEAQ. The CDR3 loop is CASSPRLAEIATDTQYF.

The rearrangement links TRBV5-1 to TRBJ2-1; TCRdb proposes TRBD1, but this gene call is untestable without DNA. This CDR3 comprises 15 residues. CDR1 SGHRS and CDR2 YFSETQ come from the germline V gene. Here the CDR3 reads CASSLRGSGGYEQFF.

The CDR3 loop reads CASEDSLSTDTQYF. J is TRBJ2-3 and V is TRBV19; the TRBD1 assignment by TCRdb is unverifiable without DNA. The CDR3 length is 14 residues. The V gene's germline CDR1 is LNHDA and CDR2 SQIVND (reference sequence).

The chain is built from TRBV30 and TRBJ2-1; the D call of TRBD1 rests on TCRdb alone, since no DNA is present to check it. This CDR3 spans 14 amino acids. CDR1 and CDR2 (germline): GTSNPN, SVGIG (reference sequence). CDR3 sequence reads: CAWSAVMVGAEQFF.

V usage is TRBV29-1 and J usage is TRBJ2-3. CDR1 and CDR2 from the germline V gene are SQVTM and ANQGSEA. The CDR3 is 13 residues long. CDR3 sequence: CSLLPHGTDTQYF.

The chain uses TRBV10-1 and TRBJ2-1; the D call from TCRdb, TRBD2, cannot be confirmed without DNA. The CDR3 length is 18 residues. The V gene's germline CDR1 is WNHNN and CDR2 SYGVQD (reference sequence). CDR3 amino acids: CASSGASGRFSSYNEQFF.

V and J are TRBV10-3 and TRBJ2-2; the TCRdb D gene call, TRBD2, has no DNA to confirm it. Germline V gene lookup returns CDR1 ENHRY and CDR2 SYGVKD. The CDR3 runs 17 residues. The chain's CDR3 is CAISRSGAPANTGELFF.

V and J are TRBV11-2 and TRBJ2-1; with no DNA, the TCRdb D assignment of TRBD2 cannot be verified. CDR1 and CDR2 from the germline V gene are SGHAT and FQNNGV. The CDR3 is 15 residues long. CDR3 sequence reads: CASSLSGEGLDEQFF.

The chain combines TRBV7-6 with TRBJ2-5. Germline values: CDR1 SGHVS, CDR2 FNYEAQ. The CDR3 is 13 amino acids. CDR3 loop: CASSLVAAETQYF. Drawing the rest from reference TRBV7-6 and TRBJ2-5, the complete variable domain is GAGVSQSPRYKVTKRGQDVALRCDPISGHVSLYWYRQALGQGPEFLTYFNYEAQQDKSGLPNDRFSAERPEGSISTLTIQRTEQRDSAMYRCASSLVAAETQYFGPGTRLLVL.

The chain has TRBV10-2 and TRBJ1-2; the TCRdb D gene call, TRBD1, has no DNA to confirm it. Germline CDR1 reads WSHSY; CDR2 reads SAAADI. The CDR3 covers 13 residues. CDR3 loop: CASSGQGSYGYTF.

The chain combines TRBV30 with TRBJ2-3; lacking DNA, the TRBD1 call made by TCRdb goes unchecked. The CDR3 extends over 16 amino acids. Germline CDR1 and CDR2: GTSNPN and SVGIG (reference sequence). The chain's CDR3 is CAWSLSRTGGTDTQYF.

J is TRBJ2-7 and V is TRBV18; TCRdb's D call of TRBD1 is untestable without DNA. There are 15 residues in the CDR3. Looked up from germline, CDR1 is KGHSH and CDR2 is LQKENI. CDR3 sequence: CASSPGASPNYEQYF.

V and J are TRBV24-1 and TRBJ2-1; TCRdb indicates TRBD2, and absent DNA this call remains unverified. The CDR3 contains 15 residues. CDR1 KGHDR and CDR2 SFDVKD come from the germline V gene. The CDR3: CATSDKFGRWNEQFF.

The J gene is TRBJ2-7, the V gene TRBV12-5. Germline CDR1 reads LGHNT; CDR2 reads FRNRAP. This CDR3 spans 11 amino acids. CDR3 in amino acids: CASGSRHEQYF.

The CDR3 sequence: CATSDPPGLEETQYF. The V gene is TRBV24-1, the J gene TRBJ2-5; lacking DNA, the TRBD2 call made by TCRdb goes unchecked. This CDR3 comprises 15 residues. CDR1 KGHDR and CDR2 SFDVKD come from the germline V gene.

J is TRBJ2-1 and V is TRBV20-1; TCRdb's assignment of TRBD2 cannot be checked, as there is no DNA. CDR3 size: 14 residues. Germline-derived CDR1 and CDR2 are DFQATT and SNEGSKA (reference sequence). The CDR3 sequence: CSASPPGGYNEQFF.

The CDR3 protein is CASSKQITDTQYF. V usage is TRBV3-1 and J usage is TRBJ2-3. From germline, CDR1 is LGHDT and CDR2 YNNKEL (reference sequence). The CDR3 runs 13 residues.

The chain combines TRBV2 with TRBJ1-1; no DNA is available, so the TRBD1 call from TCRdb remains unchecked. The CDR3 sequence is 14 residues long. Germline values: CDR1 SNHLY, CDR2 FYNNEI. This CDR3 reads CASSPGHPGPEAFF.

The genes are TRBV10-3 and TRBJ2-5; TCRdb proposes TRBD1, but this gene call is untestable without DNA. From germline, CDR1 is ENHRY and CDR2 SYGVKD. The length of the CDR3 is 15 residues. CDR3 region: CAISGIQGAWETQYF.

The genes are TRBV12-3 or TRBV12-4 and TRBJ2-3. The length of the CDR3 is 16 residues. CDR3 in amino acids: CASSLARKTSTDTQYF.

The V call is TRBV5-1, the J call TRBJ2-5. There are 12 residues in the CDR3. Germline CDR1 and CDR2: SGHRS and YFSETQ. CDR3 protein: CASSYNTGTQYF.

The chain's CDR3 is CASSTTGSGANVLTF. The chain is built from TRBV19 and TRBJ2-6; the D call of TRBD1 rests on TCRdb alone, since no DNA is present to check it. Germline V gives CDR1 LNHDA, CDR2 SQIVND (reference sequence). The CDR3 covers 15 residues. The variable domain in full, completed from reference TRBV19 and TRBJ2-6, reads DGGITQSPKYLFRKEGQNVTLSCEQNLNHDAMYWYRQDPGQGLRLIYYSQIVNDFQKGDIAEGYSVSREKKESFPLTVTSAQKNPTAFYLCASSTTGSGANVLTFGAGSRLTVL.

The chain carries TRBV7-2 and TRBJ2-3; TCRdb gives TRBD1 as the D gene, but with no DNA this cannot be confirmed. CDR3 size: 16 residues. Germline CDR1 is SGHTA and CDR2 is FQGNSA. CDR3 sequence: CASSFAGTGSTDTQYF. Together with reference TRBV7-2 and TRBJ2-3, the CDR3 gives the full variable domain: GAGVSQSPSNKVTEKGKDVELRCDPISGHTALYWYRQSLGQGLEFLIYFQGNSAPDKSGLPSDRFSAERTGGSVSTLTIQRTQQEDSAVYLCASSFAGTGSTDTQYFGPGTRLTVL.

This rearrangement joins TRBV5-5 to TRBJ2-2. The CDR3 is made up of 13 amino acids. Germline CDR1 reads SGHKS; CDR2 reads YYEKEE (reference sequence). CDR3 region: CASSPIFTGELFF.

V usage is TRBV5-1 and J usage is TRBJ2-5; with no DNA, the TCRdb D assignment of TRBD1 cannot be verified. CDR3 length: 16 residues. The germline gives CDR1 SGHRS, CDR2 YFSETQ. The CDR3 here is CASRGGAVHDQETQYF.

The chain carries TRBV6-2 or TRBV6-3 and TRBJ2-2; TCRdb calls TRBD2, which cannot be checked without DNA. Germline V lookup: CDR1 MNHEY, CDR2 SVGEGT. This CDR3 comprises 13 residues. This chain's CDR3 is CASSPRVAGELFF.